The rows below give T cell receptor beta chains drawn from one sample of a study of cytomegalovirus exposure and HLA in healthy donors. TCRdb keeps only in-frame clones here, not all; method: immunoSEQ multiplex PCR. This sample has roughly 150,000 clones, with around 77% found just once. The sample taken for sequencing was PBMCs. These receptors were collected from a man aged 25 to 40 in good health. Each CDR3 is given with its conserved first and last residue. D genes are given only for firm matches. Only part of the rows carry a size: once, few, many, or a class if the clone is expanded.

>-|-|TRBJ2-7|15|TRBV4-1
TGCGCCAGCAGCCAGGCCCTGTCATCGGAGAGGGAGCAGTACTTC
CASSQALSSEREQYF
>TRBD1|-|TRBJ1-2|15|TRBV6-5
TGTGCCAGCAGTTACTCGGCAGGGGGCAACTATGGCTACACCTTC
CASSYSAGGNYGYTF
>-|-|TRBJ1-4|16|TRBV7-9
TGTGCCAGCAGCCTAGGACAGTTGGAAACTAATGAAAAACTGTTTTTT
CASSLGQLETNEKLFF
>TRBD2|-|TRBJ2-1|13|TRBV6-5
TGTGCCAGCAGTTACTCGGGGAGGGGTGAGCAGTTCTTC
CASSYSGRGEQFF
>-|-|TRBJ1-5|17|TRBV15
TGTGCCACCAGCCCTCGGAGTGCGGGTTATAGCAATCAGCCCCAGCATTTT
CATSPRSAGYSNQPQHF
>-|-|TRBJ2-7|15|TRBV18
TGTGCCAGCTCACCGCTAGGACAGCCCTCCTACGAGCAGTACTTC
CASSPLGQPSYEQYF
>TRBD1|-|TRBJ1-1|17|TRBV11-2
TGTGCCAGCAGCTTATCAGAAGGGGGCGGCTGGGCCACTGAAGCTTTCTTT
CASSLSEGGGWATEAFF
>-|-|TRBJ1-5|15|TRBV30
TGTGCCTGGAGAGGGGCTGGAGCAGGGCATCAGCCCCAGCATTTT
CAWRGAGAGHQPQHF
>TRBD1|-|TRBJ1-2|16|TRBV4-1
TGCGCCAGCAGCCGCGAAGGAACAGGGGGCAGAGGTGGCTACACCTTC
CASSREGTGGRGGYTF
>-|-|TRBJ1-2|11|TRBV29-1
TGCAGCGCCCTAGTGGATTATGGCTACACCTTC
CSALVDYGYTF
>-|-|TRBJ1-2|15|TRBV4-3
TGCGCCAGCAGCTATGATACAGGCGGCGGCTATGGCTACACCTTC
CASSYDTGGGYGYTF
>-|-|TRBJ1-1|13|TRBV11-3
TGTGCCAGCAGTCCCCGGGATAGCACTGAAGCTTTCTTT
CASSPRDSTEAFF
>-|-|TRBJ2-1|16|TRBV15
TGTGCCACCAGCAGAGATAAGAGCGGGCCGTACAATGAGCAGTTCTTC
CATSRDKSGPYNEQFF
>TRBD1|-|TRBJ1-2|14|TRBV6-6
TGTGCCAGCAGTGACGGACAGGGACGTAAGGGCTACACCTTC
CASSDGQGRKGYTF
>-|-|TRBJ2-3|14|TRBV7-9
TGTTCCAGCAGCCGTACTGAAAGGGGTGATACGCAGTATTTT
CSSSRTERGDTQYF
>-|-|TRBJ1-1|16|TRBV19
TGTGCCAGTAGTCCCTCCCCTGGGGGCCTAGGGACTGAAGCTTTCTTT
CASSPSPGGLGTEAFF
>-|-|TRBJ2-3|15|TRBV21-1
TGTGCCAGCAGCAAACAGGCTAGCCGCGCAGATACGCAGTATTTT
CASSKQASRADTQYF
>-|-|TRBJ1-2|13|TRBV29-1
TGCAGCGTTGTGCCCACAGCTAACTATGGCTACACCTTC
CSVVPTANYGYTF
>-|-|TRBJ2-2|11|TRBV29-1
TGCAGCGTTGAGGGGGGCGGGGAGCTGTTTTTT
CSVEGGGELFF
>TRBD1|-|TRBJ2-7|15|TRBV27
TGTGCCAGCCAACAGGGGGCGGCCGGGGCCTACGAGCAGTACTTC
CASQQGAAGAYEQYF
>-|few|TRBJ2-7|14|TRBV11-1
TGTGCCAGCAGGCAACCGGGACACCCTGGCGAGCAGTACTTC
CASRQPGHPGEQYF
>TRBD1|-|TRBJ2-7|13|TRBV7-6
TGTGCCAGCAGCCGGGACAGCAGCTACGAGCAGTACTTC
CASSRDSSYEQYF
>-|-|TRBJ2-1|15|TRBV9
TGTGCCAGCAGCGTAGCTGGGGGAGGTCTCAATGAGCAGTTCTTC
CASSVAGGGLNEQFF
>TRBD2|-|TRBJ2-2|15|TRBV10-2
TGCGCCAGCAGCTCTAGCGGGAGTTATGTCGGGGAGCTGTTTTTT
CASSSSGSYVGELFF